This record covers a single TCR beta chain. The antigen remains unidentified. Sequencing was performed with immunoSEQ multiplex PCR; in TCRdb, only in-frame clones are kept and a portion is missing. The data show roughly 120,000 clones, approximately 85% seen once. Germline V gene data show CDR1 as KGHSH and CDR2 as LQKENI. The CDR3 extends over 16 amino acids. The J segment lost 1 base and the V segment lost 3 bases, leaving 3 bases of the junction unmatched. This specimen comes from a study of T cell responses to AZD1222 COVID-19 vaccine. Study in general: Timing groups of about 4 and about 12 weeks for second doses were pooled. Study-wide results and caveats: The donors showed a predominance of white British ancestry and of females, with possible underestimation of clonal diversity. Vaccine-associated CD4 TCRs spanned spike, dominant at 160-218 and 743-854. It was only after the peak T cell response that any repertoires were sampled.

Specimen: peripheral blood, collected on day 0 of AZD1222 vaccination. This TCR derives from an adult in good health. The chain joins TRBV18 to TRBJ1-1; 12 nucleotides match TRBD1. As DNA, the CDR3 is TGTGCCAGCTCACCGGGACAGGGGGCTAAGAACACTGAAGCTTTCTTT. Translation gives CASSPGQGAKNTEAFF.